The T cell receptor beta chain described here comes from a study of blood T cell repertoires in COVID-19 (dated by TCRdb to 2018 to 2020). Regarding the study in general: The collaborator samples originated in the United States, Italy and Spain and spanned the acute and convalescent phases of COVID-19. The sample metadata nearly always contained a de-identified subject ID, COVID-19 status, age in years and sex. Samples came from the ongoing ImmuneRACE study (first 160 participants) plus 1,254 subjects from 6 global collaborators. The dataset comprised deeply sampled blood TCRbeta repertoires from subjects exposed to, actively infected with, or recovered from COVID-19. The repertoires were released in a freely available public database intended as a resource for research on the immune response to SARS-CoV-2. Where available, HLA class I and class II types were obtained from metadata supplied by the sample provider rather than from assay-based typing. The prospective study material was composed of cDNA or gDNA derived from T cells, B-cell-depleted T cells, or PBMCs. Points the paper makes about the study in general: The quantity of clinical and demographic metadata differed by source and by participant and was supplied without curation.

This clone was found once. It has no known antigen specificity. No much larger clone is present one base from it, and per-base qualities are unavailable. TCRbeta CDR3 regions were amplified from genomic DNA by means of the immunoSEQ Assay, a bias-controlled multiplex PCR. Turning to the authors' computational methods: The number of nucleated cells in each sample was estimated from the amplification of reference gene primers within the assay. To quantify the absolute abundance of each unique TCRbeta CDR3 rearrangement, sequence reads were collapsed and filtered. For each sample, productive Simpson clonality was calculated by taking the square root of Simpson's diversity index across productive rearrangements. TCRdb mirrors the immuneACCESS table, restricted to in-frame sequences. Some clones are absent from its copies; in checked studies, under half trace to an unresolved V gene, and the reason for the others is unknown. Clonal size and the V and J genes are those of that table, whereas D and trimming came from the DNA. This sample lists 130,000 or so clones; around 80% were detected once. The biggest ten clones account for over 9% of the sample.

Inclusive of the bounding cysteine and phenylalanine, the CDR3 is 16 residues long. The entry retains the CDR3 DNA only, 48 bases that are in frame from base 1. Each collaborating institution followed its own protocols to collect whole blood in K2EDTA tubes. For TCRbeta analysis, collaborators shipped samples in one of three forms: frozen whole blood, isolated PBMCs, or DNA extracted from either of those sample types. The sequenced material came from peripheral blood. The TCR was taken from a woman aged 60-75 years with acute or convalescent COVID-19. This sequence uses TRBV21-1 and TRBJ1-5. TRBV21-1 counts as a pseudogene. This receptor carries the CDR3 CASSKGKENSNQPQHF. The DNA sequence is TGTGCCAGCAGCAAAGGGAAGGAGAATAGCAATCAGCCCCAGCATTTT.